This passage covers 5 T cell receptor beta chains from one sample sequenced in a study of cytomegalovirus exposure and HLA in healthy donors. Primers for the PCR totalled 60 Vbeta and 13 Jbeta. Produced via immunoSEQ multiplex PCR; TCRdb's table is partial and in-frame only. The sample has fewer than 150,000 clones, approximately 80% seen once. Sequenced: PBMCs. The receptor set was obtained from a male donor in good health and CMV-seronegative.

The J gene is TRBJ1-5, the V gene TRBV27; D perhaps matches TRBD1 (6 bases). The germline CDR1 and CDR2 sequences are MNHEY and SMNVEV (reference sequence). The CDR3 runs 13 residues. V shed 10 bases and J shed 2 bases, with 12 bases lying between them. CDR3 DNA sequence: TGTGCCACGAAGGCAGGGGGCAATCAGCCCCAGCATTTT. Amino acids: CATKAGGNQPQHF.

The chain couples TRBV7-6 to TRBJ2-3, with TRBD2 as a possible D gene (6 bases). Germline-derived CDR1 and CDR2 are SGHVS and FNYEAQ. The CDR3 is 15 amino acids. Deletions cut 3 bases from V and 2 bases from J, with 12 bases between. This CDR3 reads CASSFRDSSTDTQYF. The CDR3 DNA reads TGTGCCAGCAGCTTTAGGGACTCATCCACAGATACGCAGTATTTT.

This chain uses TRBV28 with TRBJ1-5; tentatively, D is TRBD1 (6 bases). The CDR3 has 17 amino acids. V was pared by 5 bases and J by 0 bases, with 17 bases between. Germline CDR1 reads MDHEN; CDR2 reads SYDVKM. The DNA for the CDR3 is TGTGCCAGCAGTACCCCGGGGCAGGGGTATAGCAATCAGCCCCAGCATTTT. Translated: CASSTPGQGYSNQPQHF.

This clone appeared a single time. The CDR3 region is CSVQQDRNQPQHF. CDR3 sequence (DNA): TGCAGCGTTCAACAAGACAGAAATCAGCCCCAGCATTTT. The J gene is TRBJ1-5, the V gene TRBV29-1; the D gene is possibly TRBD1 (5 bases). Trimming cost V 5 bases and J 4 bases, with 12 bases left between them. Germline CDR1 is SQVTM and CDR2 is ANQGSEA. This CDR3 is built from 13 residues.

The J gene is TRBJ2-3, the V gene TRBV9; 8 bases fit TRBD1. CDR3 length: 15 amino acids. The V and J ends lost 2 bases and 3 bases, in that order; junction bases with no gene match: 5. CDR1 is SGDLS, CDR2 YYNGEE, per germline. CDR3 nucleotide sequence: TGTGCCAGCAGCGTCCGGTGGACAGGGACAGATACGCAGTATTTT. Translating it yields CASSVRWTGTDTQYF.